This T cell receptor beta chain was identified during a study of blood T cell repertoires in COVID-19. Across the whole study: Italy, Spain and the United States were the sources of the convalescent and acute COVID-19 samples.

The CDR3 runs 16 residues. The V segment lost 0 bases and the J segment 1 base; nucleotides outside the gene matches: 2. Per germline, CDR1 MNHNY and CDR2 SVGAGI (reference sequence). Per the original data handling: By means of reference gene primer amplification, nucleated cell counts were estimated. Repertoires were generated with immunoSEQ multiplex PCR, while TCRdb's copy carries only in-frame clones and drops some. That table furnishes V, J and clone size, whereas the DNA furnished D and trimming. Here the sample spans approximately 150,000 clones, 88% being singletons. Sequencing input: peripheral blood. V gene TRBV6-6 combines with J gene TRBJ2-3; 9 positions agree with TRBD2. The sequence was obtained from a man aged 60-69 years with active or convalescent COVID-19. CDR3: CASSYSIAGGTDTQYF. CDR3 coding DNA: TGTGCCAGCAGTTACTCGATAGCGGGAGGCACAGATACGCAGTATTTT.